Below, 9 T cell receptor beta chains from the same sample are listed, as sequenced in a study of blood T cells in healthy people across ages. A second PCR, run for 7 to 11 cycles, used a sample-barcoded 5' primer plus a J-beta primer mix. TCRdb re-derived calls from the 5' RACE reads in MiXCR, one entry per CDR3 protein. The sample lists about 690,000 distinct CDR3 sequences, 40% to 45% occurring once. Sequenced input: blood. The receptors originated from a man older than 75 in good health.

This clonotype was counted a few times. The rearrangement uses TRBV29-1 and TRBJ1-2; TRBD1 might be the D (5 bases). The CDR3 loop spans 14 amino acids. V was clipped by 0 bases and J by 8 bases, with 16 bases between them. The germline V gene encodes CDR1 SQVTM and CDR2 ANQGSEA. The DNA of the CDR3 is TGCAGCGTTGAAGATCCTGGCAGGGTCGACGGCTACACCTTC. This gives the protein CSVEDPGRVDGYTF.

This clonotype was picked up a small number of times. The V call is TRBV6-2 or TRBV6-3, the J call TRBJ1-5, with D possibly being TRBD1 (6 bases). CDR3 size: 14 residues. Germline CDR1 and CDR2: MNHEY and SVGEGT. The V and J ends lost 6 bases and 9 bases respectively, with 18 bases between them. CDR3 sequence: CASSPTQQGGPQHF. The CDR3 nucleotides read TGTGCCAGCAGCCCAACACAACAGGGCGGGCCCCAGCATTTT.

About this clonotype itself: Sequence at one end of the junction differs from germline and may be a read error. The DNA of the CDR3 is TGTGCCAGCAGTGGTGGGGGAGGTCGTGAGCGGTTCTTC. It translates to CASSGGGGRERFF. The rearrangement joins TRBV2 to TRBJ2-1, with TRBD2 as a possible D gene (6 bases). This CDR3 is built from 13 residues. Germline CDR1 reads SNHLY; CDR2 reads FYNNEI. The full variable domain, with the rest looked up from reference TRBV2 and TRBJ2-1, is EPEVTQTPSHQVTQMGQEVILRCVPISNHLYFYWYRQILGQKVEFLVSFYNNEISEKSEIFDDQFSVERPDGSNFTLKIRSTKLEDSAMYFCASSGGGGRERFFGPGTRLTVL.

Regarding this clonotype: This may come from a read error, since a much larger clone is one base off. The V gene is TRBV7-8, the J gene TRBJ2-3, with D possibly matching TRBD1 (5 bases). Germline V gene sequence: CDR1 SGHVS, CDR2 FQNEAQ. The CDR3 is made up of 16 amino acids. The CDR3 region has the DNA TGTGCCAGCAGCTTACGTCATAGTGTCTACACAGGTACGCAGTATTTT. This gives the protein CASSLRHSVYTGTQYF.

This clonotype has only a few counts. V and J are TRBV6-6 and TRBJ2-7, with D possibly called TRBD1 or TRBD2 (6 bases each). Germline lookup yields CDR1 MNHNY and CDR2 SVGAGI (reference sequence). The germline V and J ends were trimmed by 6 bases and 6 bases, with 15 bases remaining between them. This CDR3 spans 13 amino acids. CDR3 in amino acids: CASRGGDTTEQYF. The CDR3 DNA is TGTGCCAGCAGAGGAGGGGACACGACCGAGCAGTACTTC.

The chain is built from TRBV28 and TRBJ2-1; TRBD1 aligns across 10 bases. Unmatched junction bases numbered 5, after V lost 2 bases and J lost 1 base. The germline V gene encodes CDR1 MDHEN and CDR2 SYDVKM. The length of the CDR3 is 17 residues. The CDR3 DNA follows: TGTGCCAGCAGTTTACCGACAGGGGGCGTTTCCTACAATGAGCAGTTCTTC. Its translation is CASSLPTGGVSYNEQFF. The variable domain in full, completed from reference TRBV28 and TRBJ2-1, reads DVKVTQSSRYLVKRTGEKVFLECVQDMDHENMFWYRQDPGLGLRLIYFSYDVKMKEKGDIPEGYSVSREKKERFSLILESASTNQTSMYLCASSLPTGGVSYNEQFFGPGTRLTVL.

This chain connects TRBV6-4 to TRBJ2-2; D call uncertain. This CDR3 has 13 residues. CDR1 and CDR2 (germline): MRHNA, SNTAGT. V was trimmed by 10 bases and J by 1 base, leaving 10 bases between them. CDR3 protein: CAKATVNTGELFF. CDR3 sequence (DNA): TGTGCCAAGGCTACAGTGAACACCGGGGAGCTGTTTTTT.

This clonotype has ten or more counts. The chain uses TRBV2 and TRBJ2-4; tentatively, D is TRBD1 or TRBD2 (6 bases each). The CDR3 runs 17 residues. The germline gives CDR1 SNHLY, CDR2 FYNNEI. Trimming took off 2 bases at V and 6 bases at J, with 20 bases between the two ends. The CDR3 coding sequence is TGTGCCAGCAGTGAAACTATGGGGGGCCGGGTTGGAAACATTCAGTACTTC. Translated: CASSETMGGRVGNIQYF.

As to this clonotype: A read error may be the cause here, since a much bigger clone is one base away. The CDR3 here is CASSFSGEKLFF. The CDR3, as DNA: TGTGCCAGCAGTTTCTCGGGTGAAAAACTGTTTTTT. This chain uses TRBV27 with TRBJ1-4; no definite D call. CDR3 length equals 12 residues. Germline CDR1 is MNHEY and CDR2 is SMNVEV (reference sequence). V lost 3 bases and J 7 bases, leaving 6 bases between the germline ends.